This T cell receptor beta chain was recorded in a study of T cell changes during pregnancy in multiple sclerosis. The CDR3 has 16 residues. Germline V gene data show CDR1 as SGHTA and CDR2 as FQGNSA. The V and J ends lost 6 bases and 9 bases, in that order; junction bases with no gene match: 15. Profiled with immunoSEQ multiplex PCR; TCRdb holds only in-frame clones, not every one. The table has approximately 88,000 clones, almost 95% seen once. This rearrangement joins TRBV7-2 to TRBJ2-7; 12 bases agree with TRBD1. The sequenced sample was peripheral blood, obtained in the third trimester of pregnancy. The sequence was collected from a female donor with multiple sclerosis, enrolled in a pregnancy study. CDR3 DNA sequence: TGTGCCAGCAGTTCTTTCCGGGACAGGGGGCCCCCCGTGCAGTACTTC. Protein product: CASSSFRDRGPPVQYF.